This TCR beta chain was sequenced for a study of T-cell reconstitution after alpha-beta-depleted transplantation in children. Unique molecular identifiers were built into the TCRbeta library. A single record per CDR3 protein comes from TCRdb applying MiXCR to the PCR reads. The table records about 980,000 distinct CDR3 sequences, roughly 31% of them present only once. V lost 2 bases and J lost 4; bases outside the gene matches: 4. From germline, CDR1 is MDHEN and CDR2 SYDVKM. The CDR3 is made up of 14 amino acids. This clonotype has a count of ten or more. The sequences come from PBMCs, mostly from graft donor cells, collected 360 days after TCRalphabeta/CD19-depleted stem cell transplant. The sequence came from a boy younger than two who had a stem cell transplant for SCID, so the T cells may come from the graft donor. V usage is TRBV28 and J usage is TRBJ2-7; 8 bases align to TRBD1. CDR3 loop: CASSLDRGRYEQYF. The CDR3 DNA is TGTGCCAGCAGTTTAGACAGGGGAAGGTACGAGCAGTACTTC.